This entry is about one TCR beta chain. Its antigen remains unidentified. This record comes from a study of cytomegalovirus exposure and HLA in healthy donors. Researchers ran the PCR with 60 Vbeta and 13 Jbeta primers. Libraries were prepared by immunoSEQ multiplex PCR; TCRdb keeps only in-frame clonotypes and omits some of them. The sample shows 140,000 to 150,000 clones, 65% to 85% of them seen only once. The CDR3 loop spans 15 amino acids. Germline CDR1 reads SGHRS; CDR2 reads YFSETQ. With V trimmed by 4 bases and J by 6 bases, 4 bases remained unmatched. Study results and caveats: As was reported, the classifier diagnosed cytomegalovirus status with high specificity and sensitivity. Among the CMV-associated chains, a few were confirmed in vitro as specific for CMV antigens. Earlier analysis found most TCR beta V segments productive about 87% or about 30% of the time. There were several of the most significant clusters that appeared linked to common viral pathogens in a later analysis.

What was sequenced was PBMCs. The TCR sequence derives from a woman aged 40 to 50 in good health and CMV-seropositive. This chain connects TRBV5-1 to TRBJ2-1; 13 positions match TRBD2. Here the CDR3 reads CASSTGTSGVNEQFF. DNA for the CDR3: TGCGCCAGCAGCACCGGGACTAGCGGGGTCAATGAGCAGTTCTTC.